This T cell receptor (beta chain) was recovered during a study of PD-1 blockade in classical Hodgkin lymphoma. Findings and caveats of the study: CD4+ TCR diversity, unlike CD8+, climbed significantly by C4D1.

On this clone: No antigen is known for it.

Sequencing used immunoSEQ multiplex PCR; TCRdb keeps in-frame clones, though not all of them. This sample has approximately 17,000 clones, with around 86% found just once. Trimming removed 6 bases at V and 5 bases at J, with 12 bases between. This CDR3 spans 13 amino acids. CDR1 MNHNY and CDR2 SVGAGI come from the germline V gene (reference sequence). Each and every patient relapsed after autologous stem cell transplantation, and patients got differing brentuximab vedotin exposure. The sequences come from peripheral blood mononuclear cells (PBMCs), collected at baseline. The clonotype comes from a human donor with classical Hodgkin lymphoma. The chain carries TRBV6-6 and TRBJ2-3; D not resolved. CDR3 amino acids: CASSRDWGDTQYF. The CDR3 bases are TGTGCCAGCAGCCGCGACTGGGGAGATACGCAGTATTTT.